This T cell receptor beta chain stems from a study of cytomegalovirus exposure and HLA in healthy donors. A multiplex PCR was run with 60 Vbeta primers and 13 Jbeta primers. Assay used: immunoSEQ multiplex PCR; TCRdb lists only in-frame clones, some missing. Found here are about 88,000 clones, over 80% of them singletons; the top ten hold 2.3%. V lost 4 bases to trimming and J lost 7 bases; unmatched junction nucleotides: 16. From germline, CDR1 is SGHRS and CDR2 YFSETQ. The CDR3 is 17 amino acids. The sequence was collected from a man between 18 and 35 years old in good health and CMV-seronegative. V is TRBV5-1 and J is TRBJ2-2, with 7 nucleotides matching TRBD1. Sequenced: PBMCs. CDR3 sequence: CASSVASRAPGGGELFF. In nucleotides, the CDR3 is TGCGCCAGCAGCGTGGCCTCCCGGGCCCCAGGGGGCGGGGAGCTGTTTTTT.